The T cell receptor (beta chain) under discussion was sequenced for a study of blood T cells in healthy people across ages. Study-wide points: Whereas aged donors had fewer naive CD4+ cells, long-lived donors had more of them and higher diversity. In the absence of known donor CMV status, changes in expanded clonotypes were possibly confounded. Estimates of total diversity, which came from one million sequenced T cells, were considered to be underestimates.

Healthy Caucasian individuals from Russia aged about 6 to 95 served as donors. A second roughly 6 to 11 cycle PCR used barcoded and J-beta primers. From the 5' RACE reads, TCRdb called clonotypes with MiXCR, one entry per CDR3 protein. The sample holds about 2 million distinct CDR3 sequences, about 49% seen once. There are a few counts of this clonotype. What it binds is unknown. The CDR3 has 11 residues. The germline V gene encodes CDR1 DFQATT and CDR2 SNEGSKA (reference sequence). The V end was cut by 5 bases, the J end by 7 bases, with 10 bases between. The specimen sequenced was blood. This TCR came from a woman between 40 and 50 years old in good health. J is TRBJ2-3 and V is TRBV20-1; no firm D call. This chain's CDR3 is CSAGLANTQYF. In DNA form, the CDR3 reads TGCAGTGCTGGGTTAGCAAATACGCAGTATTTT.